A single sample gave rise to the 28 T cell receptor beta chains below, sequenced in a study of PD-1 blockade in mismatch repair-deficient tumors. Measured with immunoSEQ multiplex PCR; TCRdb has only the in-frame clones, and not every one. Here the sample spans 120,000 or so clones, about 88% being singletons. This specimen consisted of peripheral blood, obtained 44 weeks after starting pembrolizumab. The receptors come from an adult with mismatch repair-deficient cancer.

J is TRBJ1-1 and V is TRBV5-1; D ambiguous. Germline values: CDR1 SGHRS, CDR2 YFSETQ. This CDR3 spans 14 amino acids. V shed 0 bases and J shed 6 bases, with 12 bases lying between them. The CDR3 coding sequence is TGCGCCAGCAGCTTGGCCGTCCCGGGGTCTGAAGCTTTCTTT. Residues: CASSLAVPGSEAFF.

V usage is TRBV5-1 and J usage is TRBJ2-7; D is unclear. CDR3 length: 12 amino acids. V lost 0 bases and J lost 3, with 4 bases in between. Germline V CDR1 and CDR2: SGHRS, YFSETQ. CDR3: CASSLGNYEQYF. The DNA for the CDR3 is TGCGCCAGCAGCTTGGGCAACTACGAGCAGTACTTC.

This clone was seen many times. The chain joins TRBV9 to TRBJ2-1; 8 nucleotides align to TRBD2. Germline V gene lookup returns CDR1 SGDLS and CDR2 YYNGEE. This CDR3 spans 15 amino acids. V gave up 3 bases and J gave up 4 bases; unmatched junction bases: 6. CDR3 in amino acids: CASSAPGTSYNEQFF. The CDR3 DNA is TGTGCCAGCAGCGCCCCCGGGACTAGTTACAATGAGCAGTTCTTC. The full variable domain, completed using reference TRBV9 and TRBJ2-1, is DSGVTQTPKHLITATGQRVTLRCSPRSGDLSVYWYQQSLDQGLQFLIQYYNGEERAKGNILERFSAQQFPDLHSELNLSSLELGDSALYFCASSAPGTSYNEQFFGPGTRLTVL.

This clone has more than one count but fewer than ten. The rearrangement uses TRBV7-9 and TRBJ2-7; the D is unclear. The CDR3 loop spans 11 amino acids. Germline CDR1 SEHNR, CDR2 FQNEAQ (reference sequence). Trimming removed 5 bases from V and 3 bases from J, with 5 bases in between. The CDR3: CASSKNYEQYF. CDR3 DNA sequence: TGTGCCAGCAGCAAAAACTACGAGCAGTACTTC.

The genes are TRBV2 and TRBJ2-5, with TRBD1 matching 7 bases. Germline V CDR1 and CDR2: SNHLY, FYNNEI. With 8 bases clipped from V and 3 bases from J, the junction kept 12 bases outside the gene matches. CDR3 length: 15 residues. The CDR3 DNA is TGTGCCAGCCGATTACAGGGGAGAAGGGAAGAGACCCAGTACTTC. It codes for CASRLQGRREETQYF.

The chain joins TRBV7-9 to TRBJ1-1, with D possibly matching TRBD1 (5 bases). The germline V and J ends were trimmed by 4 bases and 1 base, with 10 bases remaining between them. Germline V CDR1 and CDR2: SEHNR, FQNEAQ (reference sequence). The CDR3 totals 14 residues. CDR3 DNA: TGTGCCAGCAGCTCGGCAGGGAAGAACACTGAAGCTTTCTTT. This encodes CASSSAGKNTEAFF.

The J gene is TRBJ2-1, the V gene TRBV9; 10 nucleotides match TRBD2. The CDR3 is 15 amino acids. The V gene's germline CDR1 is SGDLS and CDR2 YYNGEE. Germline trimming cut 3 bases from V and 9 bases from J; bases unmatched to any gene: 9. The CDR3 region has the DNA TGTGCCAGCAGCGCTAGCGGGAGCCCAGAGGTTGAGCAGTTCTTC. Encoded protein: CASSASGSPEVEQFF.

The J gene is TRBJ2-3, the V gene TRBV7-2; 12 nucleotides align to TRBD1. The V gene end was trimmed by 4 bases and the J gene end by 3 bases; junction bases not matched to a gene: 2. The CDR3 totals 15 residues. Germline V gene lookup returns CDR1 SGHTA and CDR2 FQGNSA. The CDR3 DNA reads TGTGCCAGCAGCTCGGGACAGGGGGCAACAGATACGCAGTATTTT. The encoded protein is CASSSGQGATDTQYF.

This CDR3 is CASSLELTTDTQYF. CDR3 bases: TGTGCCAGCAGCTTAGAATTGACCACAGATACGCAGTATTTT. The V gene is TRBV7-8, the J gene TRBJ2-3; D gene unclear. The V end was cut by 1 base, the J end by 2 bases, with 7 bases between. This CDR3 is 14 amino acids long. Germline V gene sequence: CDR1 SGHVS, CDR2 FQNEAQ.

This clone was picked up a small number of times. The chain has TRBV4-1 and TRBJ2-7; D uncertain. The CDR3 contains 12 residues. With 3 bases removed from V and 6 bases from J, the gap between germline ends came to 9 bases. Germline V gives CDR1 MGHRA, CDR2 YSYEKL. The CDR3 reads CASSHHGSEQYF. For the CDR3, the DNA is TGCGCCAGCAGCCATCACGGATCCGAGCAGTACTTC.

V and J are TRBV5-6 and TRBJ2-7, with D uncertain. From germline, CDR1 is SGHDT and CDR2 YYEEEE. This CDR3 is built from 16 residues. V was cut by 0 bases and J by 0 bases, with 13 bases left in between. The DNA for the CDR3 is TGTGCCAGCAGCTTGGTAGGTAGGGTGAACTCCTACGAGCAGTACTTC. Protein sequence: CASSLVGRVNSYEQYF.

The rearrangement links TRBV27 to TRBJ1-1; D call uncertain. This CDR3 is 14 amino acids long. CDR1 is MNHEY, CDR2 SMNVEV, per germline (reference sequence). Trimming took 2 bases from V and 7 from J, leaving 14 bases between them. The CDR3 bases are TGTGCCAGCAGTTTAATTTCCCCTGTAGGTGAAGCTTTCTTT. It is translated as CASSLISPVGEAFF.

The gene calls are TRBV30 and TRBJ2-6, with 10 bases identical to TRBD1. J gave up 0 bases and V 1 base, and 15 bases lay outside the gene matches. This CDR3 is built from 21 residues. Germline lookup yields CDR1 GTSNPN and CDR2 SVGIG (reference sequence). CDR3 sequence: CAWSGTGGRKVILSGANVLTF. In DNA form, the CDR3 reads TGTGCCTGGAGTGGGACAGGGGGTAGGAAAGTGATCCTCTCTGGGGCCAACGTCCTGACTTTC.

The V gene is TRBV4-3, the J gene TRBJ2-1, with D tentatively TRBD1 (6 bases). V shed 0 bases and J shed 6 bases, with 15 bases lying between them. The CDR3 has 16 amino acids. Germline loops: CDR1 LGHNA, CDR2 YSLEER. The CDR3 reads CASSQEPTGTLNEQFF. The CDR3 bases are TGCGCCAGCAGCCAAGAACCGACCGGGACACTCAATGAGCAGTTCTTC.

This chain joins TRBV11-2 and TRBJ2-1, with 9 bases that match TRBD1. The CDR3 is made up of 18 amino acids. J was trimmed by 7 bases and V by 5 bases; bases with no gene match: 18. Germline V gene data show CDR1 as SGHAT and CDR2 as FQNNGV. Written as DNA, the CDR3 is TGTGCCAGCAGCGCAATCACCGGGACAGGGAAGGGGCTAAATGAGCAGTTCTTC. It yields the protein CASSAITGTGKGLNEQFF.

The chain has TRBV7-2 and TRBJ1-1, with 7 bases matching TRBD1. The CDR3 loop spans 15 amino acids. The germline CDR1 and CDR2 sequences are SGHTA and FQGNSA. The V segment lost 5 bases and the J segment 3 bases; nucleotides outside the gene matches: 9. This chain's CDR3 is CASSPGARGYTEAFF. In DNA form, the CDR3 reads TGTGCCAGCAGCCCGGGAGCCAGGGGGTACACTGAAGCTTTCTTT.

The chain recombines TRBV2 with TRBJ2-1, with TRBD2 identical over 9 bases. Trimming removed 7 bases from V and 9 bases from J; junction bases left unmatched: 16. Germline CDR1 and CDR2: SNHLY and FYNNEI. This CDR3 has 16 amino acids. Here the CDR3 DNA reads TGTGCCAGCATCCCCAGGACCGCGGGAGGGGGAGGTGAGCAGTTCTTC. This translates into CASIPRTAGGGGEQFF.

This chain connects TRBV9 to TRBJ2-5; 9 positions match TRBD2. V shed 0 bases and J 2 bases; nucleotides not matched to a gene: 5. Per the germline V gene, CDR1 is SGDLS and CDR2 is YYNGEE. The CDR3 is 16 amino acids. The CDR3 DNA reads TGTGCCAGCAGCGTAGGGGCTAGCGGGAAACAAGAGACCCAGTACTTC. This sequence encodes CASSVGASGKQETQYF. The complete variable domain, with remaining parts taken from reference TRBV9 and TRBJ2-5, reads DSGVTQTPKHLITATGQRVTLRCSPRSGDLSVYWYQQSLDQGLQFLIQYYNGEERAKGNILERFSAQQFPDLHSELNLSSLELGDSALYFCASSVGASGKQETQYFGPGTRLLVL.

V is TRBV11-2 and J is TRBJ2-3, with D tentatively TRBD2 (6 bases). The V end was cut by 7 bases, the J end by 4 bases, with 18 bases between. CDR1 SGHAT and CDR2 FQNNGV come from the germline V gene. The CDR3 covers 15 residues. CDR3 nucleotides: TGTGCCAGCAAACGGGGATGGGTAGCGGCAGATACGCAGTATTTT. Protein sequence: CASKRGWVAADTQYF.

The V and J genes are TRBV19 and TRBJ2-3; tentatively, D is TRBD1 or TRBD2 (5 bases each). Germline-derived CDR1 and CDR2 are LNHDA and SQIVND (reference sequence). The germline V and J ends were trimmed by 6 bases and 7 bases, with 23 bases remaining between them. There are 16 residues in the CDR3. The CDR3 DNA is TGTGCCAGTAGGGGCTTGGGGACGGACTTTCCACATACGCAGTATTTT. Encoded protein: CASRGLGTDFPHTQYF. The complete variable domain, with remaining parts taken from reference TRBV19 and TRBJ2-3, reads DGGITQSPKYLFRKEGQNVTLSCEQNLNHDAMYWYRQDPGQGLRLIYYSQIVNDFQKGDIAEGYSVSREKKESFPLTVTSAQKNPTAFYLCASRGLGTDFPHTQYFGPGTRLTVL.

The V gene is TRBV7-9, the J gene TRBJ2-3, with 10 bases aligning to TRBD2. This CDR3 is built from 16 residues. Germline-derived CDR1 and CDR2 are SEHNR and FQNEAQ (reference sequence). Losses at the gene ends were 6 bases for V and 6 bases for J; bases not matched to a gene: 12. CDR3 sequence (DNA): TGTGCCAGCAGACACAGCGGGAGGGAGGACAAGGATACGCAGTATTTT. This codes for CASRHSGREDKDTQYF.

This CDR3 is CASSLYGRDGYTF. For the CDR3, the DNA is TGCGCCAGCAGCTTGTACGGACGTGATGGCTACACCTTC. V usage is TRBV5-1 and J usage is TRBJ1-2; no clear D. Per germline, CDR1 SGHRS and CDR2 YFSETQ. The V end was cut by 1 base, the J end by 6 bases, with 10 bases between. This CDR3 is built from 13 residues.

The rearrangement uses TRBV10-2 and TRBJ2-7; D gene ambiguous. Trimming shortened V by 3 bases and J by 3 bases, and 3 bases separated the two germline ends. In germline, CDR1 is WSHSY, CDR2 SAAADI. This CDR3 is 11 amino acids long. CDR3 loop: CASSENYEQYF. The CDR3 coding sequence is TGCGCCAGCAGTGAAAACTACGAGCAGTACTTC.

The rearrangement links TRBV4-2 to TRBJ1-1; D is possibly TRBD1 (5 bases). Germline V gives CDR1 LGHNA, CDR2 YNFKEQ. CDR3 length: 15 residues. Trimming stripped 1 base from V and 0 bases from J, with 9 bases between. As DNA, the CDR3 is TGTGCCAGCAGCCAAGCTGCAGGGATGAACACTGAAGCTTTCTTT. This codes for CASSQAAGMNTEAFF.

This chain joins TRBV28 and TRBJ2-5, with D maybe TRBD1 (6 bases). With 3 bases removed from V and 6 bases from J, the gap between germline ends came to 14 bases. The CDR3 has 14 residues. Germline values: CDR1 MDHEN, CDR2 SYDVKM. The CDR3 bases are TGTGCCAGCAGTTTTTTCAGGGGTGCGAAGACCCAGTACTTC. Translating it yields CASSFFRGAKTQYF.

The rearrangement joins TRBV10-3 to TRBJ2-3, with TRBD1 identical over 7 bases. The CDR3 sequence is 12 residues long. Germline CDR1 is ENHRY and CDR2 is SYGVKD. V trimming: 7 bases; J trimming: 4 bases; junction bases outside the gene matches: 2. The DNA for the CDR3 is TGTGCCATCACTCAGGGGGCAGATACGCAGTATTTT. Translated, it gives CAITQGADTQYF.

This chain connects TRBV27 to TRBJ1-2, with no clear D. Trimming cost V 6 bases and J 0 bases, with 14 bases left between them. Germline V gene data show CDR1 as MNHEY and CDR2 as SMNVEV (reference sequence). This CDR3 has 15 amino acids. The CDR3 is CASSTGRVTNYGYTF. Written as DNA, the CDR3 is TGTGCCAGCAGCACCGGTCGCGTAACTAACTATGGCTACACCTTC.

This chain connects TRBV28 to TRBJ2-5, with TRBD1 identical over 9 bases. The CDR3 runs to 18 residues. Looked up from germline, CDR1 is MDHEN and CDR2 is SYDVKM. The V and J ends lost 6 bases and 5 bases, in that order; junction bases with no gene match: 19. CDR3 loop: CASRAIGIRDREVETQYF. DNA for the CDR3: TGTGCCAGCAGGGCGATTGGGATACGGGACAGGGAGGTTGAGACCCAGTACTTC.